A single sample is the source of the 19 T cell receptor beta chains below, sequenced in a study of breast tumors, draining lymph nodes, adjacent tissues. TCRdb fed the multiplex PCR reads into MiXCR, producing one record per CDR3 protein. Among about 25,000 distinct CDR3 sequences listed, around 25% were seen once. The sequenced sample was breast tumor tissue. The receptors originated from a female donor with breast cancer. Some clones in this sample may be carry-over from other donors' samples.

This clonotype was detected ten times or more. The CDR3 is CASSEPGTGVTETSGNTIYF. CDR3 coding DNA: TGTGCCAGCAGTGAACCCGGGACAGGCGTTACAGAGACCTCTGGAAACACCATATATTTT. The chain links TRBV9 to TRBJ1-3; 8 positions agree with TRBD1. The ends lost 5 bases at V and 0 bases at J; junction bases unmatched: 19. CDR3 length equals 20 residues. CDR1 is SGDLS and CDR2 is YYNGEE in the germline V gene.

The chain recombines TRBV11-2 with TRBJ1-1; D is undetermined. Trimming shortened V by 0 bases and J by 0 bases, and 8 bases separated the two germline ends. Germline loops: CDR1 SGHAT, CDR2 FQNNGV. CDR3 size: 15 residues. The CDR3 here is CASSLEGIMNTEAFF. In nucleotides, the CDR3 is TGTGCCAGCAGCTTAGAGGGTATCATGAACACTGAAGCTTTCTTT. The full variable domain, with the rest looked up from reference TRBV11-2 and TRBJ1-1, is EAGVAQSPRYKIIEKRQSVAFWCNPISGHATLYWYQQILGQGPKLLIQFQNNGVVDDSQLPKDRFSAERLKGVDSTLKIQPAKLEDSAVYLCASSLEGIMNTEAFFGQGTRLTVV.

This clonotype occurred many times. J is TRBJ2-7 and V is TRBV5-1; D gene unclear. This CDR3 spans 14 amino acids. Between the trimmed V and J ends, which lost 0 bases and 0 bases, there was a span of 7 bases. The germline CDR1 and CDR2 sequences are SGHRS and YFSETQ. In DNA, the CDR3 is TGCGCCAGCAGCTTGGATCCAGCCTCCTACGAGCAGTACTTC. It codes for CASSLDPASYEQYF.

The table lists this clonotype with many counts. The rearrangement uses TRBV11-1 and TRBJ2-7; 9 nucleotides agree with TRBD2. V trimming: 5 bases; J trimming: 2 bases; junction bases outside the gene matches: 7. Germline loops: CDR1 SGHAT, CDR2 FQDESV (reference sequence). The CDR3 runs to 15 residues. The CDR3 spells CASSRNSGSAYEQYF. CDR3 nucleotides: TGTGCCAGCAGCCGAAATAGCGGGAGCGCCTACGAGCAGTACTTC.

This clonotype was observed at least ten times. V usage is TRBV19 and J usage is TRBJ2-5; weak D call: TRBD1 (5 bases). This CDR3 comprises 13 residues. V shed 4 bases and J shed 6 bases, with 12 bases lying between them. Germline-derived CDR1 and CDR2 are LNHDA and SQIVND (reference sequence). CDR3 region: CASSSLPGKTQYF. In DNA form, the CDR3 reads TGTGCCAGTAGTAGCCTCCCAGGGAAGACCCAGTACTTC.

Many counts were recorded for this clonotype. The chain is built from TRBV12-3 or TRBV12-4 and TRBJ1-2; 7 bases are a match to TRBD1. The ends lost 7 bases at V and 10 bases at J; junction bases unmatched: 15. The CDR3 has 14 amino acids. The CDR3 protein is CASTLSTGARDYTF. Here the CDR3 DNA reads TGTGCCAGCACCCTATCCACAGGGGCTCGTGACTACACCTTC.

In its sample, this clonotype was seen many times. V usage is TRBV3-1 and J usage is TRBJ2-7; D unclear. Trimming took off 2 bases at V and 9 bases at J, with 11 bases between the two ends. The CDR3 has 12 amino acids. Germline lookup yields CDR1 LGHDT and CDR2 YNNKEL (reference sequence). In DNA, the CDR3 is TGTGCCAGCAGCCAAAAGGGTAGGTGGCAGTACTTC. This sequence encodes CASSQKGRWQYF.

As regards this clonotype: This CDR3 is missing its conserved last phenylalanine or tryptophan, likely due to a read error. The J gene is TRBJ1-6, the V gene TRBV6-1; TRBD1 matches 11 bases. The germline V gene has CDR1 MNHNS and CDR2 SASEGT. V lost 6 bases and J lost 11; bases outside the gene matches: 3. The CDR3 is 13 residues long. CDR3 in amino acids: CASSGTGGPPLHS. DNA for the CDR3: TGTGCCAGCAGCGGGACAGGGGGACCACCCCTCCACTCT.

The table lists this clonotype with many counts. The J gene is TRBJ2-1, the V gene TRBV9, with TRBD1 matching 7 bases. Germline V gives CDR1 SGDLS, CDR2 YYNGEE. With 3 bases clipped from V and 8 bases from J, the junction kept 2 bases outside the gene matches. The CDR3 length is 12 residues. The CDR3 DNA is TGTGCCAGCAGCGGAACAGGGGATGAGCAGTTCTTC. Translation: CASSGTGDEQFF.

This clonotype was counted ten times or more. The chain carries TRBV7-2 and TRBJ1-4; 9 nucleotides line up with TRBD1. The trim removed 2 bases at V and 6 bases at J, leaving 7 bases unmatched. Germline CDR1 is SGHTA and CDR2 is FQGNSA. The CDR3 consists of 16 residues. Here the CDR3 reads CASSLSMGTGYEKLFF. For the CDR3, the DNA is TGTGCCAGCAGCTTAAGTATGGGGACAGGGTATGAAAAACTGTTTTTT.

Of note for this clonotype: It is likely a read error, because the conserved phenylalanine at the end of the CDR3 is missing. J is TRBJ2-3 and V is TRBV20-1, with D possibly TRBD2 on 6 matching bases. The length of the CDR3 is 14 residues. The germline V gene encodes CDR1 DFQATT and CDR2 SNEGSKA (reference sequence). CDR3 sequence reads: CGARVASGTDTQYL. The CDR3 DNA reads as TGCGGTGCTAGAGTAGCTAGCGGCACAGATACGCAGTATCTT.

With regard to this clonotype: One end of the junction does not line up with germline, which may come from a read error. The gene calls are TRBV6-5 and TRBJ2-3; TRBD2 might be the D (5 bases). Germline CDR1 MNHEY, CDR2 SVGAGI. The CDR3 consists of 17 residues. CDR3 in DNA: TGTGCTAGCAGAAAACACACTTCAGCGGCTAGCACAGATACGCAGTATTTT. As protein: CASRKHTSAASTDTQYF.

The chain uses TRBV29-1 and TRBJ2-7; 8 nucleotides line up with TRBD2. This CDR3 spans 12 amino acids. Germline CDR1 and CDR2: SQVTM and ANQGSEA. V lost 3 bases, J lost 4 bases, and 2 bases stayed unmatched. DNA for the CDR3: TGCAGCGTTGAGGCGGGAGGTTACGAGCAGTACTTC. It codes for CSVEAGGYEQYF.

This clonotype was observed many times. The rearrangement uses TRBV20-1 and TRBJ2-5, with a weak D call TRBD1 (6 bases). V was shortened by 0 bases and J by 4 bases, with 15 bases between the two germline ends. The CDR3 covers 15 residues. CDR1 is DFQATT, CDR2 SNEGSKA, per germline (reference sequence). In DNA form, the CDR3 reads TGCAGTGCTAGAGATCCCAGGGGTGACGGAGAGACCCAGTACTTC. This encodes CSARDPRGDGETQYF.

At least ten counts were recorded for this clonotype. This chain connects TRBV24-1 to TRBJ1-2; TRBD1 is a possible D gene (5 bases). The CDR3 is 12 residues long. Between the trimmed V and J ends, which lost 4 bases and 6 bases, there was a span of 8 bases. Germline V CDR1 and CDR2: KGHDR, SFDVKD. CDR3 region: CATSEQGHGYTF. CDR3 DNA sequence: TGTGCCACCAGTGAGCAGGGCCATGGCTACACCTTC.

This clonotype was found many times. The chain recombines TRBV19 with TRBJ1-2; TRBD1 might be the D (6 bases). Between the trimmed V and J ends, which lost 3 bases and 7 bases, there was a span of 24 bases. The CDR3 extends over 17 amino acids. The germline V gene has CDR1 LNHDA and CDR2 SQIVND (reference sequence). CDR3 coding DNA: TGTGCCAGTAGTATGCGGAGAGGGGGGGACGCCCCAGGTGGCTACACCTTC. It yields the protein CASSMRRGGDAPGGYTF.

This clonotype has a count of ten or more. The chain recombines TRBV12-3 or TRBV12-4 with TRBJ2-7, with D tentatively TRBD2 (5 bases). The CDR3 is 12 amino acids. V was shortened by 6 bases and J by 7 bases, with 13 bases between the two germline ends. The CDR3 DNA sequence: TGTGCCAGCAGGATCGAGGGTTGGGAGCAGTACTTC. It encodes CASRIEGWEQYF.

This clonotype was counted ten times or more. The rearrangement links TRBV7-8 to TRBJ2-6; tentative D call: TRBD2 (6 bases). V lost 5 bases and J 1 base, leaving 15 bases between the germline ends. Germline assignment: CDR1 SGHVS and CDR2 FQNEAQ. The CDR3 totals 17 residues. CDR3: CASSEQLAGSGANVLTF. CDR3 coding DNA: TGTGCCAGCAGCGAACAACTAGCTGGGTCTGGGGCCAACGTCCTGACTTTC.

This clonotype was counted many times. The chain carries TRBV3-1 and TRBJ2-1; 9 bases match TRBD1. V lost 4 bases to trimming and J lost 2 bases; unmatched junction nucleotides: 6. Germline assignment: CDR1 LGHDT and CDR2 YNNKEL (reference sequence). The length of the CDR3 is 16 residues. The CDR3 protein is CASSPLQGAPYNEQFF. CDR3 coding DNA: TGTGCCAGCAGCCCTCTACAGGGGGCACCCTACAATGAGCAGTTCTTC.